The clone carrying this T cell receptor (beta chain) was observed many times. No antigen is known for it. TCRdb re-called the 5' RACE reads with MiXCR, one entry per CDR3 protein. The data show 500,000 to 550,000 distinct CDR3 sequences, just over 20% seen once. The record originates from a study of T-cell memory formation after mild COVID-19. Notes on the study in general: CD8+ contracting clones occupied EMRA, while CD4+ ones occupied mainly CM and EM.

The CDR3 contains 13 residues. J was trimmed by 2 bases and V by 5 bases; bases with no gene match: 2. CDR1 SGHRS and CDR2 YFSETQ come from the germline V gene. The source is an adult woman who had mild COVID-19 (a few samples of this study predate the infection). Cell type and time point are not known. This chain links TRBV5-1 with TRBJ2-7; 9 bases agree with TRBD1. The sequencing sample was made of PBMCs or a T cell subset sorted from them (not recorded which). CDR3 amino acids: CASRRTGAYEQYF. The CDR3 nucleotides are TGCGCCAGCAGACGGACAGGGGCCTACGAGCAGTACTTC.